This T cell receptor beta chain emerged from a study of OX40 agonist ivuxolimab in advanced cancers. Study results and limitations: Clones of CD4+ and CD8+ blood T cells grew by week 6 at doses of 0.1 to 3.0 mg/kg. Among the lowest levels of clonal expansion were found in partial responders at 0.1-3.0 mg/kg.

Generated by immunoSEQ multiplex PCR, the TCRdb table keeps only in-frame clones and is missing some. The sample carries 65,000 to 80,000 clones, 70% to 90% recorded once. Germline V gene lookup returns CDR1 GTSNPN and CDR2 SVGIG (reference sequence). The CDR3 is made up of 14 amino acids. V lost 1 base to trimming and J lost 1 base, with 9 bases between them. Comment on this clone: The antigen is not known.

The source is an adult with an advanced solid tumor such as melanoma, head and neck, liver or kidney cancer. Specimen: CD4+ or CD8+ T cells sorted from blood, collected in a trial of the OX40 agonist ivuxolimab. This sequence joins TRBV30 and TRBJ2-3, with D perhaps given as TRBD1 or TRBD2 (5 bases each). CDR3 in amino acids: CAWSGGFGTDTQYF. The DNA of the CDR3 is TGTGCCTGGAGTGGGGGGTTTGGCACAGATACGCAGTATTTT.